Listed below are T cell receptor beta chains from one sample, sequenced in a study of CXCR3-negative and CXCR3-positive naive CD8 T cells. TCRdb reprocessed the 5' RACE reads; each CDR3 protein has one entry and no DNA is given. The sample totals some 130,000 distinct CDR3 sequences. The specimen was naive CXCR3- CD8+ T cells from blood. The receptors here all came from a human donor in good health. Some clones in this sample may be carry-over from other donors' samples. The CDR3 runs from the conserved cysteine through the conserved F or W.

cdr3_length: 16; v_call: TRBV6-2/TRBV6-3; j_call: TRBJ1-1; cdr3_aa: CASSYSVSRPNTEAFF
cdr3_length: 15; v_call: TRBV6-2/TRBV6-3; j_call: TRBJ1-5; cdr3_aa: CASSYSGGSNQPQHF
cdr3_length: 16; v_call: TRBV12-3/TRBV12-4; j_call: TRBJ2-3; cdr3_aa: CASSFPGLAVTDTQYF
cdr3_length: 15; v_call: TRBV6-6; j_call: TRBJ2-7; cdr3_aa: CASSYPTGGFYEQYF
cdr3_length: 12; v_call: TRBV4-1; j_call: TRBJ2-1; cdr3_aa: CASRGPNGEQFF
cdr3_length: 15; v_call: TRBV9; j_call: TRBJ2-3; cdr3_aa: CASSVGTGSADTQYF
cdr3_length: 16; v_call: TRBV20-1; j_call: TRBJ1-3; cdr3_aa: CSARDRDGSSGNTIYF
cdr3_length: 19; v_call: TRBV5-1; j_call: TRBJ2-1; cdr3_aa: CASSLEGLAGGPSYNEQFF
cdr3_length: 13; v_call: TRBV20-1; j_call: TRBJ2-7; cdr3_aa: CSAREWTSYEQYF
cdr3_length: 15; v_call: TRBV5-1; j_call: TRBJ2-7; cdr3_aa: CASSLGWDRAYEQYF
cdr3_length: 17; v_call: TRBV28; j_call: TRBJ2-1; cdr3_aa: CASSLLSASGRIGEQFF
cdr3_length: 17; v_call: TRBV11-2; j_call: TRBJ2-3; cdr3_aa: CASSSGGSSVSTDTQYF
cdr3_length: 20; v_call: TRBV28; j_call: TRBJ2-1; cdr3_aa: CASSFGPGRGPGKWKGEQFF
cdr3_length: 14; v_call: TRBV7-9; j_call: TRBJ2-1; cdr3_aa: CASSPPSGHDEQFF
cdr3_length: 15; v_call: TRBV4-1; j_call: TRBJ1-6; cdr3_aa: CASSQVGGLGSPLHF
cdr3_length: 13; v_call: TRBV7-9; j_call: TRBJ2-7; cdr3_aa: CASSSDRGGEQYF
cdr3_length: 15; v_call: TRBV15; j_call: TRBJ2-3; cdr3_aa: CATSMGLALTDTQYF
cdr3_length: 15; v_call: TRBV5-1; j_call: TRBJ1-1; cdr3_aa: CASSGGTVMNTEAFF
cdr3_length: 16; v_call: TRBV13; j_call: TRBJ2-1; cdr3_aa: CASSSRTSGSRNGQFF
cdr3_length: 15; v_call: TRBV7-7; j_call: TRBJ2-5; cdr3_aa: CASSLGQGTQETQYF
cdr3_length: 15; v_call: TRBV4-1; j_call: TRBJ2-1; cdr3_aa: CASSQVAGLFNEQFF
cdr3_length: 16; v_call: TRBV20-1; j_call: TRBJ2-7; cdr3_aa: CSADSSSVPLPYEQYF
cdr3_length: 12; v_call: TRBV29-1; j_call: TRBJ2-7; cdr3_aa: CSVTGTGGEQYF
cdr3_length: 16; v_call: TRBV7-6; j_call: TRBJ1-6; cdr3_aa: CASSSGEGTINSPLHF
cdr3_length: 13; v_call: TRBV12-3/TRBV12-4; j_call: TRBJ1-2; cdr3_aa: CASSSHLNYGYTF
cdr3_length: 16; v_call: TRBV4-1; j_call: TRBJ2-1; cdr3_aa: CASSLLGGAPGYEQFF
cdr3_length: 17; v_call: TRBV28; j_call: TRBJ2-3; cdr3_aa: CASSTPTSGRPTDTQYF
cdr3_length: 16; v_call: TRBV28; j_call: TRBJ2-1; cdr3_aa: CASSLGGRRGLNEQFF
cdr3_length: 16; v_call: TRBV19; j_call: TRBJ2-2; cdr3_aa: CASSSGQGAGTGELFF
cdr3_length: 18; v_call: TRBV7-3; j_call: TRBJ2-2; cdr3_aa: CASSLTGGPKTNTGELFF
cdr3_length: 14; v_call: TRBV14; j_call: TRBJ2-7; cdr3_aa: CASSHVHPTMEQYF